This TCR beta chain came from a study of cytomegalovirus exposure and HLA in healthy donors. Points from the study as a whole: In a later analysis, TCR beta V- and J-gene trimming was associated with a missense DCLRE1C variant. Later, an analysis showed that TCR beta chains associated with HLA were more clonally expanded than others that were equally common. Reportedly, diagnosis of cytomegalovirus status by the classifier showed high specificity and sensitivity. In an earlier analysis, productive rearrangement rates for most beta V segments clustered near 87% or 30%.

The PCR employed 60 Vbeta primers together with 13 Jbeta primers. Repertoires were generated with immunoSEQ multiplex PCR, while TCRdb's copy carries only in-frame clones and drops some. Of under 200,000 clones in the sample, around 80% are singletons; the top ten hold 1.5% to 2%. Remarks on this clone: The antigen remains undetermined.

V was trimmed by 6 bases and J by 6 bases, leaving 24 bases between them. Germline assignment: CDR1 MDHEN and CDR2 SYDVKM. This CDR3 has 17 amino acids. The source material was PBMCs. The J gene is TRBJ2-1, the V gene TRBV28; D might be TRBD2 (6 bases). This TCR was recovered from a man younger than 45 in good health and CMV-seronegative. CDR3 coding DNA: TGTGCCAGCAGCCCCGGGACTTCCTTTATCCGAGTCAATGAGCAGTTCTTC. Translating gives CASSPGTSFIRVNEQFF.